These 31 T cell receptor beta chains were sequenced from one sample in a study of T cells in Graves' hyperthyroidism and ophthalmopathy. RNA transcripts provided the source from which TCR beta CDR3 regions were amplified. The HTBI primer set was used in a first-round RT-PCR of the TCR CDR3. TCRdb reprocessed the multiplex PCR reads via MiXCR and lists one record per CDR3 protein. The table lists more than 500,000 distinct CDR3 sequences, roughly 45% of them singletons, with 35% to 50% in the top ten. The specimen sequenced was peripheral blood or thyroid tissue (not recorded which). These receptors came from an adult woman with Graves' disease, either hyperthyroidism or ophthalmopathy (not recorded which).

The chain carries TRBV7-9 and TRBJ2-5, with 8 bases fitting TRBD1. The CDR3 covers 13 residues. The J segment lost 0 bases and the V segment lost 6 bases, leaving 0 bases of the junction unmatched. Germline assignment: CDR1 SEHNR and CDR2 FQNEAQ (reference sequence). The CDR3 DNA is TGTGCCAGCAGGACAGGGGACCAAGAGACCCAGTACTTC. Residues: CASRTGDQETQYF. The variable domain in full, completed from reference TRBV7-9 and TRBJ2-5, reads DTGVSQNPRHKITKRGQNVTFRCDPISEHNRLYWYRQTLGQGPEFLTYFQNEAQLEKSRLLSDRFSAERPKGSFSTLEIQRTEQGDSAMYLCASRTGDQETQYFGPGTRLLVL.

The V and J genes are TRBV10-3 and TRBJ2-7, with D perhaps TRBD1 (6 bases). V lost 5 bases, J lost 1 base, and 9 bases lay in between. Germline V CDR1 and CDR2: ENHRY, SYGVKD. CDR3 size: 13 residues. DNA for the CDR3: TGTGCCATCAGTACGGACAGTTCCTACGAGCAGTACTTC. Translating gives CAISTDSSYEQYF.

The rearrangement links TRBV19 to TRBJ2-2; TRBD2 agrees at 7 bases. The CDR3 is made up of 14 amino acids. The V segment lost 10 bases and the J segment 2 bases; nucleotides outside the gene matches: 7. Germline V gene sequence: CDR1 LNHDA, CDR2 SQIVND (reference sequence). The CDR3 protein is CATATSPNTGELFF. The CDR3 DNA is TGTGCCACTGCGACTAGCCCCAACACCGGGGAGCTGTTTTTT.

The gene calls are TRBV10-3 and TRBJ1-2; D uncertain. There are 13 residues in the CDR3. Trimming removed 8 bases from V and 8 bases from J, with 18 bases in between. CDR1 ENHRY and CDR2 SYGVKD come from the germline V gene. DNA for the CDR3: TGTGCCATCTCCTCAGGAGCGCTATGGGGCTACACCTTC. This sequence encodes CAISSGALWGYTF.

The chain combines TRBV7-9 with TRBJ1-4; 8 nucleotides match TRBD1. Germline V gene sequence: CDR1 SEHNR, CDR2 FQNEAQ (reference sequence). The V and J ends lost 7 bases and 5 bases, in that order; junction bases with no gene match: 15. The CDR3 contains 17 residues. CDR3: CASTPGQEHFRNEKLFF. In DNA form, the CDR3 reads TGTGCCAGCACTCCGGGACAGGAACATTTCAGAAATGAAAAACTGTTTTTT.

This clonotype was counted a single time. The CDR3 is CASRWGEWNCEQYF. CDR3 nucleotide sequence: TGTGCCAGCAGGTGGGGGGAGTGGAACTGCGAGCAGTACTTC. This chain joins TRBV7-9 and TRBJ2-7; D possibly corresponds to TRBD2 (6 bases). V was shortened by 6 bases and J by 6 bases, with 18 bases between the two germline ends. The CDR3 covers 14 residues. Germline CDR1 and CDR2: SEHNR and FQNEAQ (reference sequence).

About this clonotype itself: A single base separates this from a much larger clone, so it may be a read error. The genes are TRBV7-2 and TRBJ2-6, with D perhaps TRBD1 (8 bases). V was clipped by 4 bases and J by 6 bases, with 19 bases between them. The CDR3 runs to 17 residues. Germline V gene lookup returns CDR1 SGHTA and CDR2 FQGNSA. This CDR3 is CASSSKQGGEEANVLTF. In nucleotides, the CDR3 is TGTGCCAGCAGCTCCAAACAGGGGGGGGAAGAGGCCAACGTCCTGACTTTC.

This chain links TRBV7-9 with TRBJ2-7; D is perhaps TRBD1 (6 bases). V shed 6 bases and J shed 4 bases, with 10 bases lying between them. Germline V gene data show CDR1 as SEHNR and CDR2 as FQNEAQ (reference sequence). The CDR3 consists of 12 residues. Here the CDR3 DNA reads TGTGCCAGCAGACGACAGGTATACGAGCAGTACTTC. Translated: CASRRQVYEQYF.

This clonotype has a handful of counts. This chain connects TRBV2 to TRBJ1-5; D is unresolved. In germline, CDR1 is SNHLY, CDR2 FYNNEI. The CDR3 consists of 12 residues. The CDR3 nucleotides read TGTGCTAGCCGCAGTGTCAATCAGCCCCAGCATTTT. It translates to CASRSVNQPQHF. Combining the CDR3 with reference TRBV2 and TRBJ1-5 gives the whole variable domain EPEVTQTPSHQVTQMGQEVILRCVPISNHLYFYWYRQILGQKVEFLVSFYNNEISEKSEIFDDQFSVERPDGSNFTLKIRSTKLEDSAMYFCASRSVNQPQHFGDGTRLSIL.

At least ten counts were recorded for this clonotype. The chain joins TRBV5-1 to TRBJ1-2; no definite D call. Per the germline V gene, CDR1 is SGHRS and CDR2 is YFSETQ. The CDR3 length is 13 residues. Trimming removed 0 bases from V and 7 bases from J, with 10 bases in between. Written as DNA, the CDR3 is TGCGCCAGCAGCTTGGTGGGCCACAGTGGCTACACCTTC. Residues: CASSLVGHSGYTF.

The chain recombines TRBV19 with TRBJ2-6; 11 nucleotides line up with TRBD1. The V gene's germline CDR1 is LNHDA and CDR2 SQIVND (reference sequence). This CDR3 has 16 residues. V shed 9 bases, J shed 3 bases, and the junction held 7 bases outside the gene matches. The CDR3 bases are TGTGCCAGCCGGACAGGGGGCATGAGTGGGGCCAACGTCCTGACTTTC. Encoded protein: CASRTGGMSGANVLTF.

The V gene is TRBV21-1, the J gene TRBJ1-1; the D call TRBD1 from the table was never checked on the DNA. TRBV21-1 is shown as a pseudogene. The CDR3 has 11 residues. CDR3 sequence (DNA): TGTGCCAGCCTAATATTGCCCCCAGCTTTCTTT. Translated, it gives CASLILPPAFF.

In this sample, this clonotype turned up many times. The genes are TRBV7-9 and TRBJ1-5, with TRBD1 as a possible D gene (6 bases). CDR3 length: 18 amino acids. The germline V and J ends were trimmed by 2 bases and 6 bases, with 23 bases remaining between them. The V gene's germline CDR1 is SEHNR and CDR2 FQNEAQ (reference sequence). In nucleotides, the CDR3 is TGTGCCAGCAGCTTACGTCTTCCTAAACAGGGAGAAGGTCAGCCCCAGCATTTT. Protein product: CASSLRLPKQGEGQPQHF. The full variable domain, rest sourced from reference TRBV7-9 and TRBJ1-5, is DTGVSQNPRHKITKRGQNVTFRCDPISEHNRLYWYRQTLGQGPEFLTYFQNEAQLEKSRLLSDRFSAERPKGSFSTLEIQRTEQGDSAMYLCASSLRLPKQGEGQPQHFGDGTRLSIL.

This clonotype was counted at least ten times. This rearrangement joins TRBV11-2 to TRBJ2-5; the D gene could be TRBD1 or TRBD2 (5 bases each). Germline CDR1 and CDR2: SGHAT and FQNNGV. This CDR3 is 16 amino acids long. V was trimmed by 5 bases and J by 1 base, leaving 17 bases between them. CDR3 DNA sequence: TGTGCCAGCAGCGCAGGGACGTCTCCTTCCCAAGAGACCCAGTACTTC. Protein product: CASSAGTSPSQETQYF.

This clonotype was seen once. The rearrangement joins TRBV6-1 to TRBJ1-2; TRBD1 might be the D (6 bases). V was pared by 5 bases and J by 0 bases, with 13 bases between. The length of the CDR3 is 15 residues. Germline V gene lookup returns CDR1 MNHNS and CDR2 SASEGT. For the CDR3, the DNA is TGTGCCAGCAGTCCCGGGGGCAGGACTAACTATGGCTACACCTTC. Translation: CASSPGGRTNYGYTF.

This sequence joins TRBV10-3 and TRBJ1-3, with unresolved D. Trimming cost V 8 bases and J 0 bases, with 8 bases left between them. Germline assignment: CDR1 ENHRY and CDR2 SYGVKD. There are 13 residues in the CDR3. CDR3 amino acids: CAILQGSGNTIYF. CDR3 bases: TGTGCCATCCTCCAAGGCTCTGGAAACACCATATATTTT.

This clonotype occurred a few times. The chain carries TRBV27 and TRBJ2-7; D may be TRBD2 (5 bases). Germline assignment: CDR1 MNHEY and CDR2 SMNVEV (reference sequence). The CDR3 is 15 residues long. V shed 8 bases and J shed 1 base, with 18 bases lying between them. The CDR3 is CASPRGYGPSYEQYF. The CDR3 DNA reads as TGTGCCAGCCCCCGAGGGTACGGGCCTTCCTACGAGCAGTACTTC.

In its sample, this clonotype was seen many times. The chain employs TRBV6-6 and TRBJ2-5; 9 bases map to TRBD2. This CDR3 contains 14 residues. From germline, CDR1 is MNHNY and CDR2 SVGAGI (reference sequence). J was trimmed by 5 bases and V by 5 bases; bases with no gene match: 6. The DNA of the CDR3 is TGTGCCAGCAGTGTAAGCGGGAGGAGTGAGACCCAGTACTTC. Its translation: CASSVSGRSETQYF.

This sequence joins TRBV10-3 and TRBJ2-5; 7 bases agree with TRBD1. Germline CDR1 reads ENHRY; CDR2 reads SYGVKD. CDR3 length: 15 amino acids. The J segment lost 1 base and the V segment lost 10 bases, leaving 12 bases of the junction unmatched. This chain's CDR3 is CATRTGGLSQETQYF. The CDR3 DNA follows: TGTGCCACAAGGACAGGCGGACTTAGCCAAGAGACCCAGTACTTC.

The rearrangement links TRBV19 to TRBJ1-3, with a possible D match to TRBD1 (6 bases). CDR1 LNHDA and CDR2 SQIVND come from the germline V gene (reference sequence). The CDR3 consists of 13 residues. Trimming pared 8 bases from V and 3 bases from J, leaving 11 bases between. CDR3 sequence (DNA): TGTGCCAGTGGACAGCACTATGGAAACACCATATATTTT. As protein: CASGQHYGNTIYF.

Many counts were recorded for this clonotype. The V call is TRBV29-1, the J call TRBJ2-5, with 7 nucleotides matching TRBD2. This CDR3 spans 12 amino acids. V lost 4 bases to trimming and J lost 10 bases; unmatched junction nucleotides: 9. Germline assignment: CDR1 SQVTM and CDR2 ANQGSEA. The CDR3: CSVGAGGGFQYF. The CDR3 nucleotides are TGCAGCGTTGGGGCTGGGGGGGGGTTCCAGTACTTC.

This clonotype turned up a few times. The rearrangement joins TRBV20-1 to TRBJ2-2; D is perhaps TRBD2 (7 bases). Germline loops: CDR1 DFQATT, CDR2 SNEGSKA (reference sequence). This CDR3 comprises 15 residues. V lost 6 bases to trimming and J lost 0 bases, with 14 bases between them. In DNA form, the CDR3 reads TGCAGTGCCCGCCTCGGGGGGCCGAACACCGGGGAGCTGTTTTTT. This sequence encodes CSARLGGPNTGELFF.

This clonotype was recorded a few times. V usage is TRBV19 and J usage is TRBJ2-2; a possible D gene is TRBD1 (6 bases). Trimming cost V 2 bases and J 6 bases, with 19 bases left between them. Germline V gene sequence: CDR1 LNHDA, CDR2 SQIVND (reference sequence). There are 17 residues in the CDR3. CDR3 sequence reads: CASSIQGFQKHPGELFF. CDR3 nucleotides: TGTGCCAGTAGTATACAGGGGTTTCAAAAGCATCCCGGGGAGCTGTTTTTT.

The CDR3, as DNA: TGTGCCAGCTCACTTACAGGGGCAGACCAGCCCCAGCATTTT. This sequence encodes CASSLTGADQPQHF. The rearrangement links TRBV19 to TRBJ1-5; TRBD1 matches 7 bases. The V segment lost 9 bases and the J segment 7 bases; nucleotides outside the gene matches: 12. The CDR3 is 14 residues long. Germline CDR1 reads LNHDA; CDR2 reads SQIVND (reference sequence).

The CDR3 DNA follows: TGTGCCAGCAGTTTGAGGCCGGGTTGGGACACCGGGGAGCTGTTTTTT. Encoded protein: CASSLRPGWDTGELFF. The chain links TRBV12-3 or TRBV12-4 to TRBJ2-2; D call uncertain. The CDR3 has 16 residues. The ends were cut back, 3 bases at V and 3 bases at J, with 14 bases in the middle.

In this sample, this clonotype turned up a few times. The genes are TRBV7-9 and TRBJ2-2, with 10 bases that match TRBD2. This CDR3 has 19 residues. The V and J ends lost 5 bases and 6 bases, in that order; junction bases with no gene match: 18. Germline V gene lookup returns CDR1 SEHNR and CDR2 FQNEAQ (reference sequence). This CDR3 reads CASSKLTSGYRLIPGELFF. CDR3 coding DNA: TGTGCCAGCAGCAAGCTGACTAGCGGGTACCGTCTTATCCCCGGGGAGCTGTTTTTT.

The sample holds a few counts of this clonotype. A much bigger clone sits one base away, suggesting this may be a read error. The genes are TRBV3-1 and TRBJ1-2; tentative D call: TRBD1 (5 bases). The CDR3 is made up of 12 amino acids. Germline V lookup: CDR1 LGHDT, CDR2 YNNKEL (reference sequence). V shed 8 bases and J shed 3 bases, with 10 bases lying between them. CDR3 region: CASQRGHYGYTF. CDR3 nucleotide sequence: TGTGCCAGCCAGAGGGGTCACTATGGCTACACCTTC.

This clonotype was detected a few times. The J gene is TRBJ1-5, the V gene TRBV11-2; no clear D. Germline V gene data show CDR1 as SGHAT and CDR2 as FQNNGV. There are 15 residues in the CDR3. Trimming left V 5 bases short and J 7 bases short, with 18 bases between. CDR3 residues: CASSNPKVAGQPQHF. CDR3 bases: TGTGCCAGCAGCAACCCCAAGGTGGCCGGGCAGCCCCAGCATTTT.

The CDR3: CASTTGDSPGYFF. For the CDR3, the DNA is TGTGCCAGCACTACCGGTGACAGTCCCGGGTATTTTTTT. The chain has TRBV3-1 and TRBJ2-2, with D possibly matching TRBD1 (5 bases). CDR3 length: 13 amino acids. Per germline, CDR1 LGHDT and CDR2 YNNKEL (reference sequence). V was cut by 7 bases and J by 17 bases, with 23 bases left in between.

The chain links TRBV29-1 to TRBJ2-5; possible D gene TRBD2, 6 bases. Germline V gene lookup returns CDR1 SQVTM and CDR2 ANQGSEA. The V gene lost 4 bases and the J gene lost 5 bases, with 14 bases spanning the gap. The CDR3 is 13 amino acids. CDR3 sequence: CSVGGGDLETQYF. CDR3 DNA sequence: TGCAGCGTTGGTGGAGGGGACTTGGAGACCCAGTACTTC.

With regard to this clonotype: A read error may account for a junction end that differs from germline. The V call is TRBV2, the J call TRBJ1-3; TRBD1 matches 7 bases. The CDR3 is 16 residues long. Germline V gene lookup returns CDR1 SNHLY and CDR2 FYNNEI. The DNA of the CDR3 is TGCGCCAGCAGTAGGAGCTCAGGACAGGCGGGAAACACCATATATTTT. Protein sequence: CASSRSSGQAGNTIYF.